This T cell receptor (beta chain) was identified during a study of blood T cell repertoires in COVID-19. Study at large: Samples taken during acute and convalescent COVID-19 were collected in the United States, Italy and Spain. Sample material is recorded as cDNA or gDNA derived from T cells, B-cell-depleted T cells, or PBMCs.

Authors' methods: The authors estimated nucleated cell counts from reference gene primer amplification. The method was immunoSEQ multiplex PCR; TCRdb's version includes in-frame clones alone and lacks a portion of them. V, J and clone size were drawn from that table, and D and trimming were deduced from the DNA. Of over 150,000 clones in the sample, around three quarters were seen once. The CDR3 contains 15 residues. Trimming at V came to 7 bases and at J to 6 bases, leaving 11 bases not matched to a gene. The germline V gene has CDR1 MNHEY and CDR2 SVGAGI. The source is an elderly man with acute or convalescent COVID-19. The source material was peripheral blood. The chain carries TRBV6-5 and TRBJ2-3, with 9 bases that match TRBD2. CDR3 nucleotides: TGTGCCAGCACCGGAGGGGGACTAGCTGTTGATACGCAGTATTTT. Its protein product is CASTGGGLAVDTQYF.